The entry below gives a single T cell receptor (beta chain) sequence along with its context. Its cognate antigen has yet to be identified. Base qualities are missing; no much larger clone stands one base away. From cysteine to phenylalanine, the CDR3 is 13 amino acids long. Here the CDR3 DNA is all that survives: 39 bases in frame from base 1. At the junction V is shortened by 0 bases and J by 7 bases, with 7 bases in between. CDR1 LGHNA and CDR2 YSLEER were looked up in the germline V gene. The data derive from a study of STAT3 mutations in large granular lymphocyte leukemia (dated by TCRdb to the late 2010s). A note on the overall study: In roughly half of the longitudinally sequenced T-LGLL patients, canonical activating STAT3 mutations were detected. More than half of T-LGLL patients received one or more immunosuppressive therapy regimens, with hematologic response in 40% of those treated. Patients with T-cell large granular lymphocyte leukemia underwent serial deep sequencing of TCRbeta CDR3 and STAT3 to reconstruct clonal hierarchy and dynamics. From an initial cohort of roughly 220 LGL patients, under 20 representative T-LGLL cases were picked for longitudinal TCRbeta and STAT3 sequencing. As controls within the study, two patients with natural killer LGL leukemia were also sequenced longitudinally. On average, sequencing was done at around 4 time points per patient, with the number of samplings ranging from 2 to 8.

TCRbeta libraries were sequenced on an Illumina MiSeq, and an average of about 40,000 productive templates per sample was obtained. TCRbeta CDR3 libraries were generated with the immunoSEQ assay using multiplex PCR amplification. The published analysis was carried out like this. Repertoire diversity was calculated as previously defined, with values near 0 taken to indicate extremely monoclonal samples. TCRdb took over this immuneACCESS table, retaining in-frame rearrangements with V and J assigned. Such tables are incomplete; in checked studies, under half of the missing clones stem from an unresolved V gene, and the remainder is unexplained. V, J and clone size reflect that table, while D and trimming were determined from the DNA. The table for this sample lists about 8,400 clones; around 92% of them were counted only once. The top ten clones comprise approximately 45% of the sample. DNA was extracted from blood mononuclear cells, with the same DNA used for both TCR and STAT3 sequencing.

Summary of the overall study and its limitations: At least one immunodominant TCRbeta clonotype was present in every T-LGLL patient, and multiple immunodominant subclonotypes appeared in about half of the T-LGLL patients. In 6 of 18 patients, TCR clonotype switching occurred after therapy, and every newly emerging clone was STAT3 wild type. Because no samples were available when a clone first appeared, clonal expansion had to be inferred from samplings taken at other points. Linking therapy response to changes in TCR clonal burden was complicated by variable intervals between samplings and by differing treatment regimens. Dominant TCR clone burden was found to exceed STAT3 mutant burden in several patients, suggesting that STAT3 mutation arose secondarily within a pre-expanded clone. Because codominant clonotypes persisted in some patients, a small but highly pathogenic clone may have been missed.

The receptor chain draws on TRBV4-3 and TRBJ2-1; the D gene cannot be resolved reliably. The sequenced sample was peripheral blood mononuclear cells. This receptor was obtained from a man aged 45-65 years with T-cell large granular lymphocyte leukemia. Some clones in this sample may be carry-over from other donors' samples. The age is the age at diagnosis. The bases read TGCGCCAGCAGCCAAGATAGGGTGAATGAGCAGTTCTTC. The resulting protein is CASSQDRVNEQFF.